This T cell receptor (beta chain) was captured by sequencing in a study of blood T cell repertoires in COVID-19. The CDR3 has 13 residues. V lost 0 bases and J lost 5, with 8 bases in between. Authors' analysis steps: Amplification with reference gene primers provided the estimates of nucleated cell counts. Sequencing was performed with immunoSEQ multiplex PCR; in TCRdb, only in-frame clones are kept and a portion is missing. The V and J calls and clone size are taken from that table; D and trimming were inferred from the DNA. The table lists approximately 64,000 clones, over 75% of them singletons. The genes are TRBV12-3 or TRBV12-4 and TRBJ2-7, with D perhaps TRBD2 (5 bases). The sample comprised peripheral blood. The clonotype was recovered from a man aged 65 to 79 with acute or convalescent COVID-19. CDR3 sequence reads: CASSLAGSHEQYF. The CDR3 DNA is TGTGCCAGCAGTTTAGCAGGGAGCCACGAGCAGTACTTC.